This entry lists 32 T cell receptor beta chains sequenced from one sample in a study of blood T cell repertoires in COVID-19. Sequenced by immunoSEQ multiplex PCR; TCRdb stores in-frame clones only, minus some. Of approximately 460,000 clones in the sample, 89% were seen once. The specimen was peripheral blood. Receptors originate from a young man with COVID-19, enrolled during active disease.

Turning to this clone: Different DNA sequences within this sample yield the same CDR3. The chain combines TRBV7-9 with TRBJ1-5; no clear D gene. The CDR3 length is 14 residues. Germline lookup yields CDR1 SEHNR and CDR2 FQNEAQ (reference sequence). V lost 1 base to trimming and J lost 5 bases, with 9 bases between them. CDR3 sequence reads: CASSLGRGDQPQHF. CDR3 DNA sequence: TGTGCCAGCAGCTTAGGGCGAGGAGATCAGCCCCAGCATTTT.

The V and J genes are TRBV6-5 and TRBJ2-4, with a tentative D call TRBD2 (5 bases). Looked up from germline, CDR1 is MNHEY and CDR2 is SVGAGI. The CDR3 covers 14 residues. V lost 8 bases and J 0 bases, leaving 11 bases between the germline ends. The CDR3 DNA reads TGTGCCAGCCTTAGTGGGAGAGCCAAAAACATTCAGTACTTC. Translating gives CASLSGRAKNIQYF.

V is TRBV12-3 or TRBV12-4 and J is TRBJ2-7; possible D gene TRBD2, 6 bases. The V end was cut by 8 bases, the J end by 3 bases, with 14 bases between. The CDR3 has 13 amino acids. The chain's CDR3 is CASLGLPDYEQYF. CDR3 bases: TGTGCCAGCTTGGGACTCCCAGACTACGAGCAGTACTTC.

The V gene is TRBV3-1 (or the pseudogene TRBV3-2), the J gene TRBJ2-7, with unresolved D. Germline V gene data show CDR1 as LGHDT and CDR2 as YNNKEL (reference sequence). The CDR3 is 11 amino acids. V was pared by 1 base and J by 6 bases, with 4 bases between. The DNA for the CDR3 is TGTGCCAGCAGCCAAGCTACCGAGCAGTACTTC. Protein: CASSQATEQYF.

The chain employs TRBV5-4 and TRBJ2-3; TRBD2 matches at 9 bases. The germline gives CDR1 SGHNT, CDR2 YYREEE (reference sequence). The CDR3 covers 17 residues. The J segment lost 6 bases and the V segment lost 4 bases, leaving 15 bases of the junction unmatched. The CDR3 region is CASSHNSLAAGGDTQYF. The CDR3 DNA sequence: TGTGCCAGCAGCCACAACTCATTAGCAGCGGGGGGCGATACGCAGTATTTT.

The chain recombines TRBV28 with TRBJ2-3; tentative D call: TRBD2 (7 bases). Germline lookup yields CDR1 MDHEN and CDR2 SYDVKM. This CDR3 is 14 amino acids long. The germline V and J ends were trimmed by 7 bases and 0 bases, with 11 bases remaining between them. CDR3 bases: TGTGCCAGCAAGGGGGGGGTTAGCACAGATACGCAGTATTTT. As protein: CASKGGVSTDTQYF. Full variable domain (remainder filled in from reference TRBV28 and TRBJ2-3): DVKVTQSSRYLVKRTGEKVFLECVQDMDHENMFWYRQDPGLGLRLIYFSYDVKMKEKGDIPEGYSVSREKKERFSLILESASTNQTSMYLCASKGGVSTDTQYFGPGTRLTVL.

The chain joins TRBV10-1 to TRBJ1-4; the D gene is possibly TRBD1 (5 bases). V was cut by 4 bases and J by 8 bases, with 17 bases left in between. The CDR3 is made up of 15 amino acids. Germline values: CDR1 WNHNN, CDR2 SYGVQD (reference sequence). CDR3 loop: CASSGQRNSSEKLFF. The CDR3 DNA is TGCGCCAGCAGTGGACAGCGAAACTCCTCCGAAAAACTGTTTTTT.

This rearrangement joins TRBV11-3 to TRBJ2-3; 9 bases are a match to TRBD2. V lost 4 bases and J lost 0; bases outside the gene matches: 11. CDR3 length: 18 amino acids. The germline V gene encodes CDR1 SGHNT and CDR2 YENEEA. Here the CDR3 reads CASSSTGTSRTSTDTQYF. The CDR3 nucleotides are TGTGCCAGCAGCTCGACCGGGACTAGCCGAACTAGCACAGATACGCAGTATTTT. The full variable domain, in which reference TRBV11-3 and TRBJ2-3 provide the parts outside the CDR3, is EAGVVQSPRYKIIEKKQPVAFWCNPISGHNTLYWYLQNLGQGPELLIRYENEEAVDDSQLPKDRFSAERLKGVDSTLKIQPAELGDSAVYLCASSSTGTSRTSTDTQYFGPGTRLTVL.

The rearrangement links TRBV5-4 to TRBJ1-2; 8 nucleotides line up with TRBD1. This CDR3 contains 15 residues. Per germline, CDR1 SGHNT and CDR2 YYREEE (reference sequence). V was pared by 4 bases and J by 3 bases, with 8 bases of the junction left unmatched. In DNA form, the CDR3 reads TGTGCCAGCAGCGCCGCGGACAGGGTTGACTATGGCTACACCTTC. It codes for CASSAADRVDYGYTF.

The chain combines TRBV20-1 with TRBJ2-1; tentatively, D is TRBD2 (6 bases). Per the germline V gene, CDR1 is DFQATT and CDR2 is SNEGSKA (reference sequence). The CDR3 loop spans 14 amino acids. V dropped 3 bases and J dropped 2 bases, with 11 bases sitting between them. This CDR3 is CSASNAGPYNEQFF. In DNA form, the CDR3 reads TGCAGTGCTAGTAACGCGGGGCCCTACAATGAGCAGTTCTTC.

The chain joins TRBV25-1 to TRBJ2-5, with 11 bases fitting TRBD2. The ends lost 1 base at V and 2 bases at J; junction bases unmatched: 3. The CDR3 is 16 residues long. Germline CDR1 is MGHDK and CDR2 is SYGVNS. CDR3 protein: CASSESSGGTQETQYF. Written as DNA, the CDR3 is TGTGCCAGCAGTGAATCTAGCGGGGGGACACAAGAGACCCAGTACTTC.

This clone was picked up one time. The chain joins TRBV30 to TRBJ1-4; D possibly corresponds to TRBD1 (5 bases). The CDR3 runs 14 residues. In germline, CDR1 is GTSNPN, CDR2 SVGIG (reference sequence). Trimming left V 5 bases short and J 0 bases short, with 10 bases between. CDR3 in amino acids: CAWAGGATNEKLFF. The DNA for the CDR3 is TGTGCCTGGGCTGGAGGGGCAACTAATGAAAAACTGTTTTTT.

This chain uses TRBV5-6 with TRBJ2-5, with 7 bases that match TRBD2. Trimming took 4 bases from V and 5 from J; bases not matched to a gene: 8. The germline V gene has CDR1 SGHDT and CDR2 YYEEEE. This CDR3 has 14 amino acids. CDR3 protein: CASSQPPGGETQYF. The CDR3 DNA reads TGTGCCAGCAGCCAACCCCCCGGGGGGGAGACCCAGTACTTC.

The chain combines TRBV7-2 with TRBJ2-5; D is possibly TRBD2 (6 bases). Germline V gene sequence: CDR1 SGHTA, CDR2 FQGNSA. Trimming took off 5 bases at V and 4 bases at J, with 17 bases between the two ends. This CDR3 contains 15 residues. The CDR3 nucleotides are TGTGCCAGCAGCCCCCGGCGGGGATCGAGAGAGACCCAGTACTTC. Translation gives CASSPRRGSRETQYF.

The rearrangement joins TRBV4-1 to TRBJ2-7; 14 bases map to TRBD2. V shed 5 bases, J shed 0 bases, and the junction held 15 bases outside the gene matches. The CDR3 has 20 amino acids. The V gene's germline CDR1 is MGHRA and CDR2 YSYEKL. In nucleotides, the CDR3 is TGCGCCAGCAGCTTATTCCCACGGGGGACTAGCGGGAGAAGCTCCTACGAGCAGTACTTC. Its protein product is CASSLFPRGTSGRSSYEQYF.

The chain combines TRBV10-2 with TRBJ2-7; possibly TRBD1 for D (5 bases). Looked up from germline, CDR1 is WSHSY and CDR2 is SAAADI. CDR3 length: 13 amino acids. The germline V and J ends were trimmed by 8 bases and 2 bases, with 13 bases remaining between them. The chain's CDR3 is CASGFQGAYEQYF. As DNA, the CDR3 is TGCGCCAGCGGCTTCCAGGGCGCCTACGAGCAGTACTTC.

The V and J genes are TRBV19 and TRBJ2-7; 11 bases agree with TRBD2. The CDR3 is 15 amino acids. V lost 5 bases and J lost 3; bases outside the gene matches: 6. Germline V gene lookup returns CDR1 LNHDA and CDR2 SQIVND (reference sequence). This chain's CDR3 is CASSLLAGVYYEQYF. CDR3 DNA: TGTGCCAGTAGTCTACTAGCGGGAGTATACTACGAGCAGTACTTC.

This chain uses TRBV5-6 with TRBJ2-7, with 8 bases lining up with TRBD1. The CDR3 contains 16 residues. Germline trimming cut 4 bases from V and 6 bases from J; bases unmatched to any gene: 15. Germline V CDR1 and CDR2: SGHDT, YYEEEE. The CDR3 DNA follows: TGTGCCAGCAGCGGGGGGATGGACAGGGTTCTTGGCGAGCAGTACTTC. Amino acid sequence: CASSGGMDRVLGEQYF.

V and J are TRBV27 and TRBJ1-2; D ambiguous. The CDR3 runs 13 residues. Germline V gives CDR1 MNHEY, CDR2 SMNVEV (reference sequence). Between the trimmed V and J ends, which lost 5 bases and 2 bases, there was a span of 9 bases. CDR3 protein: CASSHPRNYGYTF. The CDR3 DNA reads TGTGCCAGCAGTCATCCCAGAAACTATGGCTACACCTTC.

The V and J genes are TRBV12-3 or TRBV12-4 and TRBJ2-4; 8 bases match TRBD1. This CDR3 has 12 residues. Trimming removed 3 bases from V and 15 bases from J; junction bases left unmatched: 7. This chain's CDR3 is CASSFDRGEGYF. The CDR3, as DNA: TGTGCCAGCAGTTTCGACAGGGGTGAGGGGTACTTC.

The V call is TRBV2, the J call TRBJ2-3; 11 nucleotides match TRBD1. The CDR3 runs 15 residues. Germline values: CDR1 SNHLY, CDR2 FYNNEI. The V gene end was trimmed by 7 bases and the J gene end by 2 bases; junction bases not matched to a gene: 5. The chain's CDR3 is CASMDRGLATDTQYF. The CDR3 DNA reads as TGTGCCAGCATGGACAGGGGGCTGGCCACAGATACGCAGTATTTT.

The chain carries TRBV29-1 and TRBJ1-6, with 7 bases fitting TRBD1. CDR1 and CDR2 (germline): SQVTM, ANQGSEA. Trimming took 4 bases from V and 8 from J; bases not matched to a gene: 11. This CDR3 has 15 residues. The CDR3 DNA sequence: TGCAGCGTTGTAAGGTCTAGGCAGGGGGATTCACCCCTCCACTTT. This gives the protein CSVVRSRQGDSPLHF.

This clone was counted a single time. The chain combines TRBV5-1 with TRBJ2-5, with 7 bases aligning to TRBD1. Germline values: CDR1 SGHRS, CDR2 YFSETQ. This CDR3 comprises 15 residues. V was pared by 3 bases and J by 0 bases, with 5 bases of the junction left unmatched. Here the CDR3 reads CASSSGQQYQETQYF. DNA for the CDR3: TGCGCCAGCAGCTCGGGACAGCAGTACCAAGAGACCCAGTACTTC. The full variable domain, rest sourced from reference TRBV5-1 and TRBJ2-5, is KAGVTQTPRYLIKTRGQQVTLSCSPISGHRSVSWYQQTPGQGLQFLFEYFSETQRNKGNFPGRFSGRQFSNSRSEMNVSTLELGDSALYLCASSSGQQYQETQYFGPGTRLLVL.

This clone was counted only a few times. CDR3 region: CASRPGQGAHEQYF. In nucleotides, the CDR3 is TGTGCCAGCAGACCGGGACAGGGGGCCCACGAGCAGTACTTC. The chain is built from TRBV6-5 and TRBJ2-7, with 12 bases that match TRBD1. Trimming removed 6 bases from V and 5 bases from J; junction bases left unmatched: 5. This CDR3 is 14 amino acids long. From germline, CDR1 is MNHEY and CDR2 SVGAGI.

J is TRBJ1-3 and V is TRBV30; unclear D gene. V lost 4 bases to trimming and J lost 5 bases, with 21 bases between them. The CDR3 is made up of 16 amino acids. From germline, CDR1 is GTSNPN and CDR2 SVGIG (reference sequence). CDR3 in amino acids: CAWKSAPSRDRNTIYF. The CDR3 DNA is TGTGCCTGGAAAAGCGCCCCAAGCCGGGATCGAAACACCATATATTTT.

The V gene is TRBV5-4, the J gene TRBJ1-4; D perhaps matches TRBD1 (5 bases). The CDR3 loop spans 12 amino acids. Per germline, CDR1 SGHNT and CDR2 YYREEE (reference sequence). The germline V and J ends were trimmed by 4 bases and 7 bases, with 8 bases remaining between them. DNA for the CDR3: TGTGCCAGCAGCGCCACAGGTGAAAAACTGTTTTTT. Its protein is CASSATGEKLFF. The full variable domain, completed using reference TRBV5-4 and TRBJ1-4, is ETGVTQSPTHLIKTRGQQVTLRCSSQSGHNTVSWYQQALGQGPQFIFQYYREEENGRGNFPPRFSGLQFPNYSSELNVNALELDDSALYLCASSATGEKLFFGSGTQLSVL.

The rearrangement links TRBV27 to TRBJ1-3; no clear D. The germline V gene encodes CDR1 MNHEY and CDR2 SMNVEV (reference sequence). The CDR3 is 13 residues long. Trimming stripped 2 bases from V and 9 bases from J, with 11 bases between. The CDR3: CASSLGEGTTIYF. CDR3 coding DNA: TGTGCCAGCAGTTTAGGGGAGGGTACCACCATATATTTT.

The CDR3 spells CASSFGTGDNQPQHF. DNA for the CDR3: TGTGCCAGCAGCTTCGGGACAGGGGACAATCAGCCCCAGCATTTT. The genes are TRBV7-9 and TRBJ1-5; 10 nucleotides align to TRBD1. The V gene's germline CDR1 is SEHNR and CDR2 FQNEAQ (reference sequence). There are 15 residues in the CDR3. V shed 3 bases, J shed 3 bases, and the junction held 2 bases outside the gene matches.

The rearrangement joins TRBV2 to TRBJ2-2, with TRBD2 as a possible D gene (5 bases). The CDR3 spans 14 residues. Germline V CDR1 and CDR2: SNHLY, FYNNEI. With 6 bases removed from V and 0 bases from J, the gap between germline ends came to 8 bases. CDR3 sequence (DNA): TGTGCCAGCAGGGACTGGTCGAACACCGGGGAGCTGTTTTTT. Translating it yields CASRDWSNTGELFF.

The rearrangement joins TRBV6-5 to TRBJ1-1; 7 nucleotides agree with TRBD1. The CDR3 loop spans 12 amino acids. Trimming cost V 5 bases and J 11 bases; bases outside gene matches: 8. Germline CDR1 MNHEY, CDR2 SVGAGI. The CDR3 DNA is TGTGCCAGCAGTCAGACCACAGGGGTCGCTTTCTTT. Translating it yields CASSQTTGVAFF.

The CDR3 region is CASSYSMAGNTDTQYF. The CDR3 DNA follows: TGTGCCAGCAGTTACTCGATGGCGGGGAACACAGATACGCAGTATTTT. The chain carries TRBV6-5 and TRBJ2-3, with D perhaps matching TRBD2 (6 bases). The germline V gene has CDR1 MNHEY and CDR2 SVGAGI. The V gene lost 0 bases and the J gene lost 2 bases, with 12 bases spanning the gap. The CDR3 extends over 16 amino acids.

The chain is built from TRBV2 and TRBJ1-1; TRBD1 agrees at 7 bases. V gave up 7 bases and J gave up 7 bases; unmatched junction bases: 9. The length of the CDR3 is 13 residues. Germline assignment: CDR1 SNHLY and CDR2 FYNNEI. The CDR3 DNA follows: TGTGCCAGCACCACGGAGGGGGCGGGTGAAGCTTTCTTT. Amino acid sequence: CASTTEGAGEAFF.